The clone carrying this TCR beta chain was seen only once. From the 5' RACE reads, TCRdb called clonotypes with MiXCR, one entry per CDR3 protein. The profile shows fewer than 45,000 distinct CDR3 sequences, around 6% of them singletons. The V and J ends lost 6 bases and 5 bases respectively, with 15 bases between them. The CDR3 sequence is 13 residues long. The germline V gene encodes CDR1 SGHTS and CDR2 YDEGEE. The data were obtained in a study of neurological immune-mediated disorders. The clonotype originates from a woman aged 35 to 49 in good health. The chain combines TRBV5-8 with TRBJ2-7; a weak D match, TRBD1 (6 bases). Sequenced material: CD4+ T cells from blood. DNA of the CDR3: TGTGCCAGCATGGGGCAGGGGAGCAACGAGCAGTACTTC. Amino acids: CASMGQGSNEQYF.